This T cell receptor beta chain was sequenced for a study of cytomegalovirus exposure and HLA in healthy donors. Study results and caveats: Within a later analysis, the majority of CMV-associated TCR beta chains appeared HLA-restricted. As immune exposure information, only CMV serostatus was available.

Remarks on this clone: The antigen remains undetermined.

With 60 Vbeta and 13 Jbeta primers, the PCR was carried out. Assay: immunoSEQ multiplex PCR; the TCRdb copy retains only in-frame clones and omits some. The sample includes some 200,000 clones, 82% of them seen just once. In germline, CDR1 is MNHNS, CDR2 SASEGT. The CDR3 covers 13 residues. Trimming cost V 6 bases and J 3 bases; bases outside gene matches: 2. J is TRBJ2-7 and V is TRBV6-1, with TRBD1 matching 10 bases. The sequence was collected from a boy younger than 10 in good health and CMV-seronegative. The material sequenced was PBMCs. The CDR3 here is CASRTGGVYEQYF. The CDR3 region has the DNA TGTGCCAGCAGGACAGGGGGCGTCTACGAGCAGTACTTC.